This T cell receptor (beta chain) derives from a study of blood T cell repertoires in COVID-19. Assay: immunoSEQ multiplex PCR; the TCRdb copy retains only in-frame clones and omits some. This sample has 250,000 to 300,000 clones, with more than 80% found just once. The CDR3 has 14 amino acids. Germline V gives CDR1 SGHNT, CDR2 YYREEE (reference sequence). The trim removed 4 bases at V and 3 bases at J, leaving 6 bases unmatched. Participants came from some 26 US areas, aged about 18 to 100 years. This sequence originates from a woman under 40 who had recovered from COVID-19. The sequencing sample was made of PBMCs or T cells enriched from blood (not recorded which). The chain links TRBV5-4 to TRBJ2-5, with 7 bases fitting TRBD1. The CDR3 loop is CASSPKGQEETQYF. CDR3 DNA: TGTGCCAGCAGCCCGAAAGGACAGGAAGAGACCCAGTACTTC.